By share, the clone carrying this T cell receptor gamma chain counts as large. No antigen is known for it. The CDR3 consists of 14 residues. Germline V lookup: CDR1 GITISATS, CDR2 ISYDGTV (reference sequence). V was pared by 4 bases and J by 6 bases, with 0 bases of the junction left unmatched. The entry originates in a study of gammadelta T cells in human blood. TCRdb fed the RT-PCR reads into CATT to redo clone calling. The sample contains about 200 gamma-chain clones, around 3% of which appear only once. Study-wide findings and caveats: Polyclonal expansion of innate γδ T cells after birth appeared microbially driven.

The clonotype originates from a human fetus. The material sequenced was Vgamma9Vdelta2 gamma-delta T cells from fetal blood. V is TRGV9 and J is TRGJP. The CDR3, as DNA: TGTGCCTTGTGGGAAGAGTTGGGCAAAAAAATCAAGGTATTT. Translation gives CALWEELGKKIKVF.